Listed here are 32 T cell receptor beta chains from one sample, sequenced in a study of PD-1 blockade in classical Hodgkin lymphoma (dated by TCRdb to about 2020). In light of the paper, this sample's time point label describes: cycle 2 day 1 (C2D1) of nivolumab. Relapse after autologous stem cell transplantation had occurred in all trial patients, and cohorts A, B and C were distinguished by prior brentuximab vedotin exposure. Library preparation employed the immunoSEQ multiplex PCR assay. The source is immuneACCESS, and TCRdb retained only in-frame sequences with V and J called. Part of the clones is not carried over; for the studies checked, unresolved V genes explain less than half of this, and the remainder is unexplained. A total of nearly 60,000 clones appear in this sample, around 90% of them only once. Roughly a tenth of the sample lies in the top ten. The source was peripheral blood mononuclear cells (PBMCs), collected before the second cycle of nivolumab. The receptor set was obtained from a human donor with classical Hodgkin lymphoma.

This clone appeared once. The CDR3 sequence: CASPTGPRELSGELFF. In nucleotides, the CDR3 is TGTGCCAGCCCCACGGGACCCCGAGAGTTGTCCGGGGAGCTGTTTTTT. The rearrangement joins TRBV7-9 to TRBJ2-2; D may match TRBD1 or TRBD2 (5 bases each). The V and J ends lost 8 bases and 6 bases respectively, with 22 bases between them. CDR1 and CDR2 (germline): SEHNR, FQNEAQ (reference sequence). The CDR3 sequence is 16 residues long. Full variable domain (remainder filled in from reference TRBV7-9 and TRBJ2-2): DTGVSQNPRHKITKRGQNVTFRCDPISEHNRLYWYRQTLGQGPEFLTYFQNEAQLEKSRLLSDRFSAERPKGSFSTLEIQRTEQGDSAMYLCASPTGPRELSGELFFGEGSRLTVL.

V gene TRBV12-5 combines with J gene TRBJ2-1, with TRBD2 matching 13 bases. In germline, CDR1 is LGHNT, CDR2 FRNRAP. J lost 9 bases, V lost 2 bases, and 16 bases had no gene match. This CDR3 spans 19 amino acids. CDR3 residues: CASGLPERLAGGGDIEQFF. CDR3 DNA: TGTGCTAGTGGTTTGCCCGAACGACTAGCGGGAGGAGGGGACATTGAGCAGTTCTTC.

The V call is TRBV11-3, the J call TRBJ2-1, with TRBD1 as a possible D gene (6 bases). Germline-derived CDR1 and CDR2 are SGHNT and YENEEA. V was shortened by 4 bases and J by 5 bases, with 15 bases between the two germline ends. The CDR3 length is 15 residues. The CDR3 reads CASSSQGSRDNEQFF. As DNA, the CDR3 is TGTGCCAGCAGCTCACAGGGCTCAAGGGACAATGAGCAGTTCTTC.

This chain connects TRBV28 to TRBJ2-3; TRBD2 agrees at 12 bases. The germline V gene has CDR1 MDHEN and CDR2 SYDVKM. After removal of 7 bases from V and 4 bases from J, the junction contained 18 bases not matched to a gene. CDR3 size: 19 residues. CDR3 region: CASTRGASGRAAGADTQYF. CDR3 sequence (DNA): TGTGCCAGCACGAGGGGGGCTAGCGGGAGGGCAGCCGGCGCAGATACGCAGTATTTT.

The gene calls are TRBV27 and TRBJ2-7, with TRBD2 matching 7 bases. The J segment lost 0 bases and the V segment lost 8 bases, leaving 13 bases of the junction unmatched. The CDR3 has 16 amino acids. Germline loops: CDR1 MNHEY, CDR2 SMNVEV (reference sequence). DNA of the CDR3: TGTGCCAGCGCAATACTAGCGAGCGGACCCTCCTACGAGCAGTACTTC. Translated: CASAILASGPSYEQYF.

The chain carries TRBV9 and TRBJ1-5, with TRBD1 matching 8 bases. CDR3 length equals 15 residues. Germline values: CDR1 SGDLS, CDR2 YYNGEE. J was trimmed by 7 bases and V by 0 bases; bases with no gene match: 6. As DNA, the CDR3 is TGTGCCAGCAGCGTAGCTGGGACAGGCGGCCAGCCCCAGCATTTT. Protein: CASSVAGTGGQPQHF. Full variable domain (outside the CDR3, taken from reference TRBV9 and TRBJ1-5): DSGVTQTPKHLITATGQRVTLRCSPRSGDLSVYWYQQSLDQGLQFLIQYYNGEERAKGNILERFSAQQFPDLHSELNLSSLELGDSALYFCASSVAGTGGQPQHFGDGTRLSIL.

CDR3 amino acids: CASSSITGLGEQYF. The CDR3 DNA reads TGTGCCAGCAGTTCCATCACAGGGCTCGGCGAGCAGTACTTC. J is TRBJ2-7 and V is TRBV11-2; weak D call: TRBD1 (6 bases). The CDR3 consists of 14 residues. Germline V CDR1 and CDR2: SGHAT, FQNNGV. Trimming left V 6 bases short and J 6 bases short, with 18 bases between.

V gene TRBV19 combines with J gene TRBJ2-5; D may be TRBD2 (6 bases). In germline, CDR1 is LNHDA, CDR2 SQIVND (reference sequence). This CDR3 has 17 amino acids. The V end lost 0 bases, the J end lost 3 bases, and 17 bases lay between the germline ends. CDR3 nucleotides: TGTGCCAGTAGTATAGATCGAGGAGGGAACTCAAAAGAGACCCAGTACTTC. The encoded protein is CASSIDRGGNSKETQYF.

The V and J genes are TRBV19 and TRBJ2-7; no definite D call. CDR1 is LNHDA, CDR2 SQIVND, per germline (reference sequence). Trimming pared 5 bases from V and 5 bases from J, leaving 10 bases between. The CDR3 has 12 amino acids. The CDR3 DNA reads TGTGCCAGTAGTCCTGGCAGCAACGAGCAGTACTTC. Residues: CASSPGSNEQYF.

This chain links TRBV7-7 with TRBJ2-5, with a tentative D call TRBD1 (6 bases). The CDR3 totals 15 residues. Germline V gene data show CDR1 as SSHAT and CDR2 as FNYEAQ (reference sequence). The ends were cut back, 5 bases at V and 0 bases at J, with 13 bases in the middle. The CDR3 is CASSARPGDQETQYF. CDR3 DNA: TGTGCCAGCAGCGCTAGGCCAGGGGACCAAGAGACCCAGTACTTC.

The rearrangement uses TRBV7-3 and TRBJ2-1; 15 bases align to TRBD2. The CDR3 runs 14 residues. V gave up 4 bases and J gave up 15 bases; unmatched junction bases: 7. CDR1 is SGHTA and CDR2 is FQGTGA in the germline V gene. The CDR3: CASSYGLAGGPPFF. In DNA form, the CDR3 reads TGTGCCAGCAGCTACGGACTAGCGGGAGGGCCCCCGTTCTTC.

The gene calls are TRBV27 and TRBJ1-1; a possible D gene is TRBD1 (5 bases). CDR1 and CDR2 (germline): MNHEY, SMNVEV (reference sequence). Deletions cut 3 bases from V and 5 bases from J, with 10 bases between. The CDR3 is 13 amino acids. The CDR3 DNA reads TGTGCCAGCAGTTTGGGGCTTACAACTGAAGCTTTCTTT. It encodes CASSLGLTTEAFF.

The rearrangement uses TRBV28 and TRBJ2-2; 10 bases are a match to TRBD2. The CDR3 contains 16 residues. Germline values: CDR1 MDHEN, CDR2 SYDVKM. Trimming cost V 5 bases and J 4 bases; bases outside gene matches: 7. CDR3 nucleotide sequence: TGTGCCAGCAGTGATTTAGCGGGAGGCTTCACCGGGGAGCTGTTTTTT. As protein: CASSDLAGGFTGELFF.

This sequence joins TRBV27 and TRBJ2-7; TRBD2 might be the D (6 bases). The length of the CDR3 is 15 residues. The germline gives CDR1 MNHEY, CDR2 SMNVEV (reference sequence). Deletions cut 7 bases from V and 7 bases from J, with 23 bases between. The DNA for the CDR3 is TGTGCCAGCAAGACACGGGGACTCCTCTACTGGGAGCAGTACTTC. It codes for CASKTRGLLYWEQYF.

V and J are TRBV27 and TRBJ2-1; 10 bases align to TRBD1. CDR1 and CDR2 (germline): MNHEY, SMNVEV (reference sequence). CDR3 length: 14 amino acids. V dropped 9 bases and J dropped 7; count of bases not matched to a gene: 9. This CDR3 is CASSTTGGLNEQFF. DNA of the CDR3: TGTGCCAGTTCAACGACAGGGGGCCTTAATGAGCAGTTCTTC.

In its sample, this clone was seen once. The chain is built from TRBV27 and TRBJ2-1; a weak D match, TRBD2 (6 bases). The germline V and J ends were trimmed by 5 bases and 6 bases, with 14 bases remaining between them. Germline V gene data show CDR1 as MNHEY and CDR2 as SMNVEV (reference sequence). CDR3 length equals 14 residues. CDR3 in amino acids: CASSGSRGFNEQFF. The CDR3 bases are TGTGCCAGCAGTGGAAGTCGGGGGTTCAATGAGCAGTTCTTC.

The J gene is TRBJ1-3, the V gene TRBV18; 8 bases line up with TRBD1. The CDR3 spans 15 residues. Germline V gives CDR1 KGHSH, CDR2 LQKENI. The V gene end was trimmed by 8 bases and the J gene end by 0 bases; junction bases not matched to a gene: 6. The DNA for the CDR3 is TGTGCCAGCACGCGGACAGGGAGCTCTGGAAACACCATATATTTT. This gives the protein CASTRTGSSGNTIYF.

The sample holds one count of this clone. CDR3 region: CASSLPSGGTSTDTQYF. CDR3 sequence (DNA): TGCGCCAGCAGCTTGCCTAGCGGGGGTACTAGCACAGATACGCAGTATTTT. The chain recombines TRBV5-1 with TRBJ2-3; 10 positions agree with TRBD2. In germline, CDR1 is SGHRS, CDR2 YFSETQ. This CDR3 is 17 amino acids long. J lost 0 bases, V lost 1 base, and 5 bases had no gene match.

In DNA, the CDR3 is TGTGCCAGCTCACCTACCGGGACAGGGGGCGGCTACACCTTC. Its translation is CASSPTGTGGGYTF. J is TRBJ1-2 and V is TRBV18, with TRBD1 matching 12 bases. The germline V gene has CDR1 KGHSH and CDR2 LQKENI. The V segment lost 3 bases and the J segment 8 bases; nucleotides outside the gene matches: 4. The CDR3 extends over 14 amino acids.

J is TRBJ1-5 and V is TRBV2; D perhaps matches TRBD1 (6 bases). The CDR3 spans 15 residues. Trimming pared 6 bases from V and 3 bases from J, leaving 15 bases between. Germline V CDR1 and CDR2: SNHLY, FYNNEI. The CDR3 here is CASRPTGFLNQPQHF. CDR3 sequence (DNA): TGTGCCAGCAGGCCGACAGGTTTCCTCAATCAGCCCCAGCATTTT. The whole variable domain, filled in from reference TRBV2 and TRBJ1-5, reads EPEVTQTPSHQVTQMGQEVILRCVPISNHLYFYWYRQILGQKVEFLVSFYNNEISEKSEIFDDQFSVERPDGSNFTLKIRSTKLEDSAMYFCASRPTGFLNQPQHFGDGTRLSIL.

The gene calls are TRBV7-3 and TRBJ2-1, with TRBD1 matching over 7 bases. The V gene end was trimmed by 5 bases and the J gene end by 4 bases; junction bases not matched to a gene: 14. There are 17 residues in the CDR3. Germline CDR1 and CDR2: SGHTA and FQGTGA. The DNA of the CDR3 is TGTGCCAGCAGCCCCTACCGACAGGGCACTACGTACAATGAGCAGTTCTTC. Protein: CASSPYRQGTTYNEQFF.

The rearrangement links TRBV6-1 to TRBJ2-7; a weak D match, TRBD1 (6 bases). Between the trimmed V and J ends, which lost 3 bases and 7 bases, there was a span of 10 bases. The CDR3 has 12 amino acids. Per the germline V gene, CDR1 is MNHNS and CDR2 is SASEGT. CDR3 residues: CASSESDREQYF. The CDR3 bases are TGTGCCAGCAGTGAGTCGGACAGAGAGCAGTACTTC.

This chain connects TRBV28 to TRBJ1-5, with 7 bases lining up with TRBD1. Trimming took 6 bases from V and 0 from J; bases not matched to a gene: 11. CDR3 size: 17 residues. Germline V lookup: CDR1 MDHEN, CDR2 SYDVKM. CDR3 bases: TGTGCCAGCAGCTACAGGGGATCCCCTTATAGCAATCAGCCCCAGCATTTT. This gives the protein CASSYRGSPYSNQPQHF.

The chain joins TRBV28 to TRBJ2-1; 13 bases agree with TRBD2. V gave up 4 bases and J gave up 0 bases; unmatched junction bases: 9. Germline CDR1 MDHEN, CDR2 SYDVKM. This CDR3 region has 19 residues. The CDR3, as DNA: TGTGCCAGCAGTTACCCTCTACTAGCGGGAGGGAGCTCCTACAATGAGCAGTTCTTC. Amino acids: CASSYPLLAGGSSYNEQFF.

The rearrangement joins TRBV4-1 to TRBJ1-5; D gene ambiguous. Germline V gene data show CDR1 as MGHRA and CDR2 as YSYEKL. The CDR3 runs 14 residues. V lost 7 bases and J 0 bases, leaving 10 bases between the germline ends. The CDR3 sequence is CASNDGNSNQPQHF. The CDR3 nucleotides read TGCGCCAGCAACGACGGGAATAGCAATCAGCCCCAGCATTTT.

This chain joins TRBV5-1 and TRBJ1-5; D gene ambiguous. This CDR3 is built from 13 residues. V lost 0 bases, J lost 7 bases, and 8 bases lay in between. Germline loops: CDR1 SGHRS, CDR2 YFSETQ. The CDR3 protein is CASSLDSGQPQHF. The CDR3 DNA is TGCGCCAGCAGCTTGGACAGTGGGCAGCCCCAGCATTTT. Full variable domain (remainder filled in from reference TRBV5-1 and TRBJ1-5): KAGVTQTPRYLIKTRGQQVTLSCSPISGHRSVSWYQQTPGQGLQFLFEYFSETQRNKGNFPGRFSGRQFSNSRSEMNVSTLELGDSALYLCASSLDSGQPQHFGDGTRLSIL.

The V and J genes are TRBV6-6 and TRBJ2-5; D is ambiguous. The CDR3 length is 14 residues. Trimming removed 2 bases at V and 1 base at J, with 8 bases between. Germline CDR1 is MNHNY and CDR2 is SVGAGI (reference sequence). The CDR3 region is CASSYVQIQETQYF. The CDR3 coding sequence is TGTGCCAGCAGTTACGTTCAGATCCAAGAGACCCAGTACTTC.

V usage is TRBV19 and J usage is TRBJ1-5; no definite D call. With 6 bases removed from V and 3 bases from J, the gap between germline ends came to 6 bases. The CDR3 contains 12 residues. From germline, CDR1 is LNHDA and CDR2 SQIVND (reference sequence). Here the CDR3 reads CASSLPNQPQHF. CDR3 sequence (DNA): TGTGCCAGTAGCCTCCCCAATCAGCCCCAGCATTTT.

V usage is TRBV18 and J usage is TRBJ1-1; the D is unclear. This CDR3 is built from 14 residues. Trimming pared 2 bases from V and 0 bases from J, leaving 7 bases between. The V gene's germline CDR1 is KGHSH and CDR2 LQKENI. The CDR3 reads CASSPNSLNTEAFF. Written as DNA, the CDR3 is TGTGCCAGCTCACCAAACTCATTGAACACTGAAGCTTTCTTT. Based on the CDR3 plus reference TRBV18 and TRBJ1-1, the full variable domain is NAGVMQNPRHLVRRRGQEARLRCSPMKGHSHVYWYRQLPEEGLKFMVYLQKENIIDESGMPKERFSAEFPKEGPSILRIQQVVRGDSAAYFCASSPNSLNTEAFFGQGTRLTVV.

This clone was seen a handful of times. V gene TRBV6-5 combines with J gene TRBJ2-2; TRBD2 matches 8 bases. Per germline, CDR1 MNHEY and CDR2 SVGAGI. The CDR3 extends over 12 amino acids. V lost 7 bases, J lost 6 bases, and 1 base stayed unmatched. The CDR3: CASTSGSGELFF. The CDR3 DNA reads TGTGCCAGCACTAGCGGGTCCGGGGAGCTGTTTTTT.

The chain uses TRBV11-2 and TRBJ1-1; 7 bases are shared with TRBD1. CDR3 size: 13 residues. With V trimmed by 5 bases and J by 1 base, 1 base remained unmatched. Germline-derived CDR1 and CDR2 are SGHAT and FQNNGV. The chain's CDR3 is CASSPGGNTEAFF. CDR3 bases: TGTGCCAGCAGCCCAGGGGGGAACACTGAAGCTTTCTTT.

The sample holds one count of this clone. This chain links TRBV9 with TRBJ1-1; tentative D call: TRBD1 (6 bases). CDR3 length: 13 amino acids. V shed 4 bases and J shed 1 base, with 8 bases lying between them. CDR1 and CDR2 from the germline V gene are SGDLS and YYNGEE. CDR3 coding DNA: TGTGCCAGCAGCTGGGGACAGAACACTGAAGCTTTCTTT. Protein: CASSWGQNTEAFF.